The rows below give T cell receptor beta chains drawn from one sample of a study of cytomegalovirus exposure and HLA in healthy donors. Here immunoSEQ multiplex PCR was the method, and the copy in TCRdb shows in-frame clones only, minus some. The table lists 240,000 or so clones, about 80% of them singletons, with about 8% in the top ten. Sequenced input: PBMCs. The receptors here all came from a woman aged 55-75 years in good health and CMV-seropositive. Both conserved end residues are part of each CDR3. Each record gives: CDR3 protein, CDR3 DNA, J gene, clone size, D gene, CDR3 length, V gene. The D gene is left open where the match is weak. Only part of the rows carry a size: once, few, many, or a class if the clone is expanded.

CDR3 protein: CASTPVGGSYGYTF
CDR3 DNA: TGTGCCAGCACCCCGGTGGGGGGTAGCTATGGCTACACCTTC
J gene: TRBJ1-2
clone size: -
D gene: -
CDR3 length: 14
V gene: TRBV6-5

CDR3 protein: CASSLVTGASSGANVLTF
CDR3 DNA: TGTGCCAGCAGCTTAGTAACAGGGGCGTCCTCTGGGGCCAACGTCCTGACTTTC
J gene: TRBJ2-6
clone size: -
D gene: TRBD1
CDR3 length: 18
V gene: TRBV11-3

CDR3 protein: CASRLAGVADTQYF
CDR3 DNA: TGTGCCAGCAGACTAGCGGGAGTAGCAGATACGCAGTATTTT
J gene: TRBJ2-3
clone size: -
D gene: TRBD2
CDR3 length: 14
V gene: TRBV28

CDR3 protein: CASSVRDGANQPQHF
CDR3 DNA: TGTGCCAGCAGCGTAAGGGATGGGGCCAATCAGCCCCAGCATTTT
J gene: TRBJ1-5
clone size: once
D gene: -
CDR3 length: 15
V gene: TRBV9

CDR3 protein: CASSTKTGVISNTEAFF
CDR3 DNA: TGTGCCAGTAGTACCAAGACAGGGGTGATATCGAACACTGAAGCTTTCTTT
J gene: TRBJ1-1
clone size: -
D gene: TRBD1
CDR3 length: 17
V gene: TRBV19

CDR3 protein: CASSPPSWGFRNTIYF
CDR3 DNA: TGTGCCAGCTCACCCCCCTCTTGGGGCTTTAGAAACACCATATATTTT
J gene: TRBJ1-3
clone size: -
D gene: -
CDR3 length: 16
V gene: TRBV18

CDR3 protein: CASSLGVVTGSETQYF
CDR3 DNA: TGTGCCAGCAGCTTAGGAGTGGTGACGGGTTCGGAGACCCAGTACTTC
J gene: TRBJ2-5
clone size: few
D gene: -
CDR3 length: 16
V gene: TRBV7-8

CDR3 protein: CASSVTAERERLFF
CDR3 DNA: TGTGCCAGCAGCGTGACGGCGGAGCGAGAGAGGCTGTTCTTC
J gene: TRBJ2-1
clone size: -
D gene: -
CDR3 length: 14
V gene: TRBV6-4

CDR3 protein: CASSDSGEGESATGELFF
CDR3 DNA: TGTGCCAGCAGTGACTCGGGAGAGGGGGAATCGGCCACCGGGGAGCTGTTTTTT
J gene: TRBJ2-2
clone size: -
D gene: -
CDR3 length: 18
V gene: TRBV6-4

CDR3 protein: CASSFGGAYEQYF
CDR3 DNA: TGTGCCAGCAGCTTCGGGGGAGCCTACGAGCAGTACTTC
J gene: TRBJ2-7
clone size: -
D gene: -
CDR3 length: 13
V gene: TRBV2

CDR3 protein: CSVEPFLAGDTQYF
CDR3 DNA: TGCAGCGTTGAGCCATTTCTAGCGGGAGATACGCAGTATTTT
J gene: TRBJ2-3
clone size: -
D gene: TRBD2
CDR3 length: 14
V gene: TRBV29-1

CDR3 protein: CASSNSPLYGYTF
CDR3 DNA: TGTGCCAGTAGTAACTCTCCGCTCTACGGCTACACCTTC
J gene: TRBJ1-2
clone size: -
D gene: -
CDR3 length: 13
V gene: TRBV19

CDR3 protein: CASSLSSGDYEQYF
CDR3 DNA: TGTGCCAGCTCCTTGAGTAGCGGCGACTACGAGCAGTACTTC
J gene: TRBJ2-7
clone size: once
D gene: -
CDR3 length: 14
V gene: TRBV18

CDR3 protein: CASSSQGGSYNEQFF
CDR3 DNA: TGTGCCAGCAGCTCACAGGGGGGCTCCTACAATGAGCAGTTCTTC
J gene: TRBJ2-1
clone size: -
D gene: TRBD1
CDR3 length: 15
V gene: TRBV7-2

CDR3 protein: CASSSSPGQLVTFF
CDR3 DNA: TGTGCCAGCAGTTCTAGCCCGGGACAGCTGGTAACTTTCTTT
J gene: TRBJ1-1
clone size: once
D gene: TRBD1
CDR3 length: 14
V gene: TRBV6-5

CDR3 protein: CASRRSPGLLNTGELFF
CDR3 DNA: TGTGCCAGCAGACGATCCCCGGGACTGCTAAACACCGGGGAGCTGTTTTTT
J gene: TRBJ2-2
clone size: -
D gene: -
CDR3 length: 17
V gene: TRBV27

CDR3 protein: CASSYRVCNQPQHF
CDR3 DNA: TGCGCCAGCAGTTACAGGGTTTGCAATCAGCCCCAGCATTTT
J gene: TRBJ1-5
clone size: -
D gene: -
CDR3 length: 14
V gene: TRBV10-1

CDR3 protein: CASSSPSNEKLFF
CDR3 DNA: TGTGCCAGCAGTTCCCCCAGTAATGAAAAACTGTTTTTT
J gene: TRBJ1-4
clone size: -
D gene: -
CDR3 length: 13
V gene: TRBV6-5

CDR3 protein: CASSTNGQGREKLFF
CDR3 DNA: TGCGCCAGCAGCACGAACGGACAGGGGAGGGAAAAACTGTTTTTT
J gene: TRBJ1-4
clone size: -
D gene: TRBD1
CDR3 length: 15
V gene: TRBV5-1

CDR3 protein: CASRNHAAGGDEQYF
CDR3 DNA: TGTGCCAGTAGAAACCACGCGGCAGGGGGCGACGAGCAGTACTTC
J gene: TRBJ2-7
clone size: -
D gene: TRBD1
CDR3 length: 15
V gene: TRBV19

CDR3 protein: CASSASGTSNEQFF
CDR3 DNA: TGTGCCAGCAGCGCGTCCGGGACTAGTAATGAGCAGTTCTTC
J gene: TRBJ2-1
clone size: -
D gene: TRBD2
CDR3 length: 14
V gene: TRBV9

CDR3 protein: CASRLEENYGYTF
CDR3 DNA: TGTGCCAGCAGATTAGAAGAAAACTATGGCTACACCTTC
J gene: TRBJ1-2
clone size: -
D gene: -
CDR3 length: 13
V gene: TRBV6-6

CDR3 protein: CAIGDRANIQYF
CDR3 DNA: TGTGCCATCGGGGACAGGGCAAACATTCAGTACTTC
J gene: TRBJ2-4
clone size: -
D gene: TRBD1
CDR3 length: 12
V gene: TRBV10-3

CDR3 protein: CASSRTNTGGRVSGNTIYF
CDR3 DNA: TGTGCCAGCAGCCGAACTAACACAGGGGGTAGGGTCTCTGGAAACACCATATATTTT
J gene: TRBJ1-3
clone size: -
D gene: TRBD1
CDR3 length: 19
V gene: TRBV11-2

CDR3 protein: CATSPGISGTSYNEQFF
CDR3 DNA: TGTGCCACCAGCCCAGGTATTAGCGGGACGTCCTACAATGAGCAGTTCTTC
J gene: TRBJ2-1
clone size: -
D gene: TRBD2
CDR3 length: 17
V gene: TRBV15

CDR3 protein: CASSLSGLDTDTQYF
CDR3 DNA: TGTGCCAGCAGCCTATCGGGACTAGACACAGATACGCAGTATTTT
J gene: TRBJ2-3
clone size: once
D gene: TRBD2
CDR3 length: 15
V gene: TRBV7-3

CDR3 protein: CASSQTGRGRVTEAFF
CDR3 DNA: TGTGCCAGCAGCCAGACCGGGCGGGGGCGAGTTACTGAAGCTTTCTTT
J gene: TRBJ1-1
clone size: once
D gene: -
CDR3 length: 16
V gene: TRBV5-6

CDR3 protein: CASSPLGQNSYEQYF
CDR3 DNA: TGTGCCAGCTCACCACTGGGACAGAACTCCTACGAGCAGTACTTC
J gene: TRBJ2-7
clone size: -
D gene: TRBD1
CDR3 length: 15
V gene: TRBV18

CDR3 protein: CASSGVSGTYEQYF
CDR3 DNA: TGCGCCAGCAGTGGGGTTAGCGGGACCTACGAGCAGTACTTC
J gene: TRBJ2-7
clone size: -
D gene: TRBD2
CDR3 length: 14
V gene: TRBV5-1

CDR3 protein: CATSRGGTGNEQFF
CDR3 DNA: TGTGCCACCAGCAGAGGCGGGACTGGTAATGAGCAGTTCTTC
J gene: TRBJ2-1
clone size: -
D gene: -
CDR3 length: 14
V gene: TRBV15

CDR3 protein: CASNTNGGTEAFF
CDR3 DNA: TGTGCCAGCAACACGAACGGGGGGACTGAAGCTTTCTTT
J gene: TRBJ1-1
clone size: -
D gene: -
CDR3 length: 13
V gene: TRBV2

CDR3 protein: CASSQESFAGEGEQYF
CDR3 DNA: TGCGCCAGCAGCCAAGAGAGCTTTGCGGGAGAGGGTGAGCAGTACTTC
J gene: TRBJ2-7
clone size: -
D gene: TRBD2
CDR3 length: 16
V gene: TRBV4-1

CDR3 protein: CASSPTILTDTQYF
CDR3 DNA: TGTGCCAGCAGCCCGACTATCCTCACAGATACGCAGTATTTT
J gene: TRBJ2-3
clone size: -
D gene: -
CDR3 length: 14
V gene: TRBV6-1

CDR3 protein: CASRGAGGNEQFF
CDR3 DNA: TGCGCCAGCCGCGGAGCGGGAGGTAATGAGCAGTTCTTC
J gene: TRBJ2-1
clone size: -
D gene: TRBD2
CDR3 length: 13
V gene: TRBV5-1

CDR3 protein: CASSQDSGHEQYF
CDR3 DNA: TGCGCCAGCAGCCAAGACTCAGGGCACGAGCAGTACTTC
J gene: TRBJ2-7
clone size: -
D gene: -
CDR3 length: 13
V gene: TRBV4-1

CDR3 protein: CASSQSGSPVEMEQYF
CDR3 DNA: TGTGCCAGCAGCCAAAGCGGGAGTCCCGTCGAAATGGAGCAGTACTTC
J gene: TRBJ2-7
clone size: few
D gene: TRBD2
CDR3 length: 16
V gene: TRBV7-2

CDR3 protein: CASRRGQDAFF
CDR3 DNA: TGTGCCAGCCGCAGGGGGCAGGATGCTTTCTTT
J gene: TRBJ1-1
clone size: many
D gene: TRBD1
CDR3 length: 11
V gene: TRBV19

CDR3 protein: CASSLGQGPYEQYF
CDR3 DNA: TGTGCCAGCAGCTTGGGACAGGGGCCTTACGAGCAGTACTTC
J gene: TRBJ2-7
clone size: -
D gene: TRBD1
CDR3 length: 14
V gene: TRBV5-6

CDR3 protein: CASSPLISGNEQFF
CDR3 DNA: TGTGCCAGCAGTCCCCTCATCAGCGGGAATGAGCAGTTCTTC
J gene: TRBJ2-1
clone size: few
D gene: -
CDR3 length: 14
V gene: TRBV27

CDR3 protein: CASSAYQGNEQYF
CDR3 DNA: TGTGCCAGCAGTGCATACCAGGGTAACGAGCAGTACTTC
J gene: TRBJ2-7
clone size: few
D gene: -
CDR3 length: 13
V gene: TRBV2

CDR3 protein: CATSRDLGVSNYGYTF
CDR3 DNA: TGTGCCACCAGCAGAGATCTGGGAGTATCGAACTATGGCTACACCTTC
J gene: TRBJ1-2
clone size: -
D gene: -
CDR3 length: 16
V gene: TRBV15

CDR3 protein: CASSLFGGAGYEQYF
CDR3 DNA: TGTGCCAGCAGCTTGTTCGGGGGAGCGGGTTACGAGCAGTACTTC
J gene: TRBJ2-7
clone size: -
D gene: -
CDR3 length: 15
V gene: TRBV5-4

CDR3 protein: CASSVGGIETDTQYF
CDR3 DNA: TGTGCCAGCAGTGTGGGCGGGATAGAGACAGATACGCAGTATTTT
J gene: TRBJ2-3
clone size: -
D gene: -
CDR3 length: 15
V gene: TRBV2

CDR3 protein: CSVAEKGVGELFF
CDR3 DNA: TGCAGCGTCGCGGAGAAGGGAGTCGGGGAGCTGTTTTTT
J gene: TRBJ2-2
clone size: few
D gene: -
CDR3 length: 13
V gene: TRBV29-1

CDR3 protein: CASGRQGLAGELFF
CDR3 DNA: TGTGCCAGCGGAAGACAGGGTTTAGCCGGGGAGCTGTTTTTT
J gene: TRBJ2-2
clone size: -
D gene: TRBD1
CDR3 length: 14
V gene: TRBV28

CDR3 protein: CASRRQTNTGELFF
CDR3 DNA: TGCGCCAGCAGGAGACAGACGAACACCGGGGAGCTGTTTTTT
J gene: TRBJ2-2
clone size: few
D gene: -
CDR3 length: 14
V gene: TRBV10-2

CDR3 protein: CASSLGISFYEQYF
CDR3 DNA: TGTGCCAGCAGCTTAGGAATCAGTTTCTACGAGCAGTACTTC
J gene: TRBJ2-7
clone size: once
D gene: -
CDR3 length: 14
V gene: TRBV7-9

CDR3 protein: CASSISRSIGNTIYF
CDR3 DNA: TGTGCCAGTAGTATCTCCAGGTCGATTGGAAACACCATATATTTT
J gene: TRBJ1-3
clone size: -
D gene: -
CDR3 length: 15
V gene: TRBV19

CDR3 protein: CASRSIAGVSYEQYF
CDR3 DNA: TGCGCCAGCAGGTCCATAGCGGGAGTTTCCTACGAGCAGTACTTC
J gene: TRBJ2-7
clone size: -
D gene: TRBD2
CDR3 length: 15
V gene: TRBV5-1

CDR3 protein: CASSARLAGGDNEQFF
CDR3 DNA: TGTGCCAGCAGTGCTAGACTAGCGGGAGGGGACAATGAGCAGTTCTTC
J gene: TRBJ2-1
clone size: -
D gene: TRBD2
CDR3 length: 16
V gene: TRBV6-1

CDR3 protein: CASSLVGNEKLFF
CDR3 DNA: TGTGCCAGCAGCTTGGTCGGTAATGAAAAACTGTTTTTT
J gene: TRBJ1-4
clone size: -
D gene: -
CDR3 length: 13
V gene: TRBV5-6

CDR3 protein: CASRRGAGAGNTIYF
CDR3 DNA: TGTGCCAGCAGACGAGGGGCGGGAGCAGGAAACACCATATATTTT
J gene: TRBJ1-3
clone size: once
D gene: -
CDR3 length: 15
V gene: TRBV6-1

CDR3 protein: CASSSGHLYEQYF
CDR3 DNA: TGTGCCAGCAGCTCCGGACACCTTTACGAGCAGTACTTC
J gene: TRBJ2-7
clone size: few
D gene: -
CDR3 length: 13
V gene: TRBV7-6

CDR3 protein: CASSSGATDTQYF
CDR3 DNA: TGTGCCAGCAGCTCGGGAGCCACAGATACGCAGTATTTT
J gene: TRBJ2-3
clone size: -
D gene: -
CDR3 length: 13
V gene: TRBV7-3

CDR3 protein: CASSLGGTYTEAFF
CDR3 DNA: TGCGCCAGCAGCTTGGGTGGCACCTACACTGAAGCTTTCTTT
J gene: TRBJ1-1
clone size: -
D gene: -
CDR3 length: 14
V gene: TRBV5-1

CDR3 protein: CASSFTGTGVPYEQYF
CDR3 DNA: TGTGCCAGCAGTTTCACCGGGACAGGGGTCCCCTACGAGCAGTACTTC
J gene: TRBJ2-7
clone size: -
D gene: TRBD1
CDR3 length: 16
V gene: TRBV27

CDR3 protein: CASSFVIGPHSDGYTF
CDR3 DNA: TGTGCCAGCAGCTTCGTTATCGGTCCCCATTCGGATGGCTACACCTTC
J gene: TRBJ1-2
clone size: -
D gene: -
CDR3 length: 16
V gene: TRBV5-4

CDR3 protein: CASSESGSGRYNEQFF
CDR3 DNA: TGTGCCAGCAGTGAATCGGGCAGCGGGAGGTACAATGAGCAGTTCTTC
J gene: TRBJ2-1
clone size: -
D gene: TRBD2
CDR3 length: 16
V gene: TRBV25-1

CDR3 protein: CSSSQTLAHPYEQYF
CDR3 DNA: TGTTCCAGCAGCCAGACACTAGCGCATCCCTACGAGCAGTACTTC
J gene: TRBJ2-7
clone size: once
D gene: TRBD2
CDR3 length: 15
V gene: TRBV7-9

CDR3 protein: CASSPDRGSEAFF
CDR3 DNA: TGTGCCAGCTCACCAGACAGGGGGAGTGAAGCTTTCTTT
J gene: TRBJ1-1
clone size: -
D gene: TRBD1
CDR3 length: 13
V gene: TRBV18